This TCR beta chain appears in the sequencing data of a study of cytomegalovirus exposure and HLA in healthy donors. The CDR3 loop spans 17 amino acids. The germline V gene encodes CDR1 SSHAT and CDR2 FNYEAQ (reference sequence). Vbeta (60) and Jbeta (13) primers were used in the PCR. Produced via immunoSEQ multiplex PCR; TCRdb's table is partial and in-frame only. The sample lists more than 150,000 clones; around three quarters were seen once. A remark on this clone: Germline and junction disagree at one end, which may indicate a read error.

The receptor was isolated from a woman between 45 and 65 years old in good health and CMV-seropositive. This chain uses TRBV7-7 with TRBJ2-7; D might be TRBD2 (6 bases). Source material: PBMCs. The CDR3: CASSPNLGDGGSYEQYF. The CDR3 bases are TGTGCTAGCAGCCCCAACCTGGGAGACGGGGGCTCCTACGAGCAGTACTTC. The full variable domain, with the rest looked up from reference TRBV7-7 and TRBJ2-7, is GAGVSQSPRYKVTKRGQDVTLRCDPISSHATLYWYQQALGQGPEFLTYFNYEAQPDKSGLPSDRFSAERPEGSISTLTIQRTEQRDSAMYRCASSPNLGDGGSYEQYFGPGTRLTVT.